The clone carrying this TCR beta chain was detected many times. Its specificity is unknown. The data belong to a study of regulatory T cells in long-lasting Graves disease. Described time point: newly diagnosed GD, antithyroid drugs for less than 3 months. PBMC RNA was the source of the TCR library. Overall study results and limits: With persistent disease, TRBV28, TRBJ1-2 and TRBJ2-5 were the favored segments.

Losses at the gene ends were 5 bases for V and 2 bases for J; bases not matched to a gene: 3. The CDR3 consists of 14 residues. Per germline, CDR1 SGHAT and CDR2 FQNNGV. In building TCR beta libraries, iRepertoire HTBI primers were used together with Arm-PCR of CDR3 regions. TCRdb called the multiplex PCR reads again in MiXCR, with one record for every CDR3 protein. The data contain hundreds of thousands of distinct CDR3 sequences, roughly a sixth of them singletons. This sample also belongs to another study, concerning T cells in Graves' hyperthyroidism and ophthalmopathy. This second study notes: Thyroid ultrasound, orbital computed tomography, clinical symptoms, and serum thyroxine and TRAb underpinned diagnoses. Peripheral blood also featured most of the thyroid clonotypes expanded above 0.001. The model anticipated ophthalmopathy a median around 6 months pre-onset.

The sample in question was peripheral blood mononuclear cells (PBMCs), obtained at new diagnosis, from a patient treated with antithyroid drugs. This chain uses TRBV11-2 with TRBJ2-5; 9 bases map to TRBD1. This TCR derives from a woman in her forties or fifties with Graves disease. CDR3 coding DNA: TGTGCCAGCAGCGACAGGGGGTCGCAAGAGACCCAGTACTTC. It is translated as CASSDRGSQETQYF. Full variable domain (missing parts from reference TRBV11-2 and TRBJ2-5): EAGVAQSPRYKIIEKRQSVAFWCNPISGHATLYWYQQILGQGPKLLIQFQNNGVVDDSQLPKDRFSAERLKGVDSTLKIQPAKLEDSAVYLCASSDRGSQETQYFGPGTRLLVL.